Following are 32 T cell receptor beta chains from one sample sequenced in a study of OX40 agonist ivuxolimab in advanced cancers. Sequenced by immunoSEQ multiplex PCR; TCRdb stores in-frame clones only, minus some. The sample holds about 94,000 clones, 87% seen once. This specimen was CD4+ or CD8+ T cells sorted from blood, taken in a trial of the OX40 agonist ivuxolimab. The receptors shown here come from an adult with an advanced solid tumor such as melanoma, head and neck, liver or kidney cancer.

The chain couples TRBV27 to TRBJ1-4, with TRBD1 as a possible D gene (5 bases). CDR3 length: 13 amino acids. Trimming removed 4 bases from V and 5 bases from J, with 8 bases in between. The V gene's germline CDR1 is MNHEY and CDR2 SMNVEV (reference sequence). The CDR3 region has the DNA TGTGCCAGCAGTTCCCGACAGAATGAAAAACTGTTTTTT. As protein: CASSSRQNEKLFF.

A few counts support this clone. V gene TRBV2 combines with J gene TRBJ1-5, with a possible D match to TRBD1 (6 bases). The germline V gene encodes CDR1 SNHLY and CDR2 FYNNEI. This CDR3 has 14 amino acids. Trimming shortened V by 1 base and J by 5 bases, and 9 bases separated the two germline ends. The CDR3 sequence is CASSEDRAHQPQHF. The CDR3 DNA is TGTGCCAGCAGTGAAGACAGGGCCCATCAGCCCCAGCATTTT.

This clone appeared a single time. The rearrangement links TRBV7-2 to TRBJ2-7; no clear D gene. The germline V and J ends were trimmed by 1 base and 7 bases, with 17 bases remaining between them. CDR3 length: 15 amino acids. Germline V gene data show CDR1 as SGHTA and CDR2 as FQGNSA. DNA of the CDR3: TGTGCCAGCAGCTTAGTCTCAGCGCCCGAAAGGGAGCAGTACTTC. As protein: CASSLVSAPEREQYF. The variable domain in full, completed from reference TRBV7-2 and TRBJ2-7, reads GAGVSQSPSNKVTEKGKDVELRCDPISGHTALYWYRQSLGQGLEFLIYFQGNSAPDKSGLPSDRFSAERTGGSVSTLTIQRTQQEDSAVYLCASSLVSAPEREQYFGPGTRLTVT.

The chain joins TRBV9 to TRBJ1-1, with TRBD1 as a possible D gene (6 bases). This CDR3 has 14 amino acids. The V end was cut by 5 bases, the J end by 2 bases, with 13 bases between. Germline V gives CDR1 SGDLS, CDR2 YYNGEE. As DNA, the CDR3 is TGTGCCAGCAGGGGAACAGGGCCCAACACTGAAGCTTTCTTT. This gives the protein CASRGTGPNTEAFF.

The CDR3 protein is CASSLGQVSYEQYF. The CDR3 DNA reads TGTGCCAGCAGCTTGGGACAGGTCTCCTACGAGCAGTACTTC. This chain joins TRBV7-8 and TRBJ2-7; TRBD1 aligns across 8 bases. J lost 0 bases, V lost 3 bases, and 1 base had no gene match. This CDR3 region has 14 residues. The V gene's germline CDR1 is SGHVS and CDR2 FQNEAQ. Using reference TRBV7-8 and TRBJ2-7 for the parts outside the CDR3, the full variable domain is GAGVSQSPRYKVAKRGQDVALRCDPISGHVSLFWYQQALGQGPEFLTYFQNEAQLDKSGLPSDRFFAERPEGSVSTLKIQRTQQEDSAVYLCASSLGQVSYEQYFGPGTRLTVT.

The genes are TRBV18 and TRBJ2-7; 9 bases agree with TRBD1. This CDR3 region has 15 residues. V was pared by 6 bases and J by 3 bases, with 9 bases of the junction left unmatched. From germline, CDR1 is KGHSH and CDR2 LQKENI. This CDR3 is CASSRTGTGLYEQYF. CDR3 coding DNA: TGTGCCAGCTCTCGAACCGGGACAGGGCTCTACGAGCAGTACTTC.

The table lists this clone with a few counts. V is TRBV19 and J is TRBJ1-2; weak D call: TRBD1 (6 bases). CDR3 length: 13 residues. V was shortened by 3 bases and J by 4 bases, with 9 bases between the two germline ends. The germline CDR1 and CDR2 sequences are LNHDA and SQIVND (reference sequence). Written as DNA, the CDR3 is TGTGCCAGTAGTATCGGACAGACCTATGGCTACACCTTC. It is translated as CASSIGQTYGYTF.

The chain joins TRBV7-2 to TRBJ2-5; TRBD2 matches 8 bases. The CDR3 consists of 12 residues. Trimming took 10 bases from V and 5 from J; bases not matched to a gene: 6. Germline V gives CDR1 SGHTA, CDR2 FQGNSA. The CDR3, as DNA: TGTGCCACGGGGGGGTATGGGGAGACCCAGTACTTC. It translates to CATGGYGETQYF.

The chain couples TRBV6-5 to TRBJ2-5; D is possibly TRBD2 (7 bases). The CDR3 is 14 residues long. Germline CDR1 and CDR2: MNHEY and SVGAGI. Trimming removed 7 bases at V and 5 bases at J, with 17 bases between. Written as DNA, the CDR3 is TGTGCCAGCACTCGGGGGGCACCTCCTGAGACCCAGTACTTC. This sequence encodes CASTRGAPPETQYF.

The chain combines TRBV7-2 with TRBJ2-2; TRBD2 matches 13 bases. The CDR3 runs to 19 residues. The V segment lost 4 bases and the J segment 4 bases; nucleotides outside the gene matches: 12. Germline CDR1 is SGHTA and CDR2 is FQGNSA. CDR3 sequence (DNA): TGTGCCAGCAGCTCTTCGGGACTAGCGGGGCCGCCGGCCACCGGGGAGCTGTTTTTT. As protein: CASSSSGLAGPPATGELFF.

The V and J genes are TRBV7-3 and TRBJ2-3, with unresolved D. Germline V CDR1 and CDR2: SGHTA, FQGTGA. Trimming left V 2 bases short and J 0 bases short, with 12 bases between. The CDR3 is made up of 16 amino acids. The CDR3 sequence: CASSLYGSSSTDTQYF. The CDR3 nucleotides are TGTGCCAGCAGCTTATACGGATCCTCTAGCACAGATACGCAGTATTTT. Full variable domain (outside the CDR3, taken from reference TRBV7-3 and TRBJ2-3): GAGVSQTPSNKVTEKGKYVELRCDPISGHTALYWYRQSLGQGPEFLIYFQGTGAADDSGLPNDRFFAVRPEGSVSTLKIQRTERGDSAVYLCASSLYGSSSTDTQYFGPGTRLTVL.

This chain uses TRBV27 with TRBJ1-5, with D possibly matching TRBD1 (6 bases). Germline assignment: CDR1 MNHEY and CDR2 SMNVEV (reference sequence). V lost 4 bases and J 4 bases, leaving 14 bases between the germline ends. The CDR3 is 15 amino acids. The CDR3 DNA follows: TGTGCCAGCAGTTGGGGGCAGGGCTTAAATCAGCCCCAGCATTTT. It is translated as CASSWGQGLNQPQHF.

The V and J genes are TRBV6-1 and TRBJ2-7, with unresolved D. V gave up 7 bases and J gave up 3 bases, with 10 bases separating them. CDR3 length equals 12 residues. Per germline, CDR1 MNHNS and CDR2 SASEGT. This CDR3 is CASNPGHYEQYF. The CDR3 nucleotides read TGTGCCAGCAACCCCGGGCACTACGAGCAGTACTTC.

This clone showed up just a few times. J is TRBJ1-6 and V is TRBV2, with no clear D. Trimming removed 2 bases from V and 9 bases from J, with 8 bases in between. This CDR3 region has 13 residues. Germline lookup yields CDR1 SNHLY and CDR2 FYNNEI. CDR3 sequence reads: CASSESASSPLHF. Written as DNA, the CDR3 is TGTGCCAGCAGTGAAAGTGCGAGTTCACCCCTCCACTTT.

The genes are TRBV5-1 and TRBJ2-3; D call uncertain. This CDR3 has 13 amino acids. The germline gives CDR1 SGHRS, CDR2 YFSETQ. V was trimmed by 4 bases and J by 2 bases, leaving 8 bases between them. The CDR3 DNA reads TGCGCCAGCAGCCCGGATAACACAGATACGCAGTATTTT. Its protein is CASSPDNTDTQYF. Drawing the rest from reference TRBV5-1 and TRBJ2-3, the complete variable domain is KAGVTQTPRYLIKTRGQQVTLSCSPISGHRSVSWYQQTPGQGLQFLFEYFSETQRNKGNFPGRFSGRQFSNSRSEMNVSTLELGDSALYLCASSPDNTDTQYFGPGTRLTVL.

J is TRBJ2-5 and V is TRBV7-9; 11 bases line up with TRBD2. CDR1 and CDR2 (germline): SEHNR, FQNEAQ (reference sequence). The CDR3 totals 14 residues. V lost 5 bases and J lost 9; bases outside the gene matches: 8. The chain's CDR3 is CASSQRSGGGPQYF. CDR3 bases: TGTGCCAGCAGCCAACGTAGCGGGGGGGGCCCCCAGTACTTC.

The gene calls are TRBV5-1 and TRBJ2-2, with 13 positions matching TRBD2. This CDR3 is built from 18 residues. Per the germline V gene, CDR1 is SGHRS and CDR2 is YFSETQ. Trimming cost V 4 bases and J 0 bases; bases outside gene matches: 6. CDR3 bases: TGCGCCAGCAGCCGACTAGCGGGGGGCCTTACGAACACCGGGGAGCTGTTTTTT. This sequence encodes CASSRLAGGLTNTGELFF. Combining the CDR3 with reference TRBV5-1 and TRBJ2-2 gives the whole variable domain KAGVTQTPRYLIKTRGQQVTLSCSPISGHRSVSWYQQTPGQGLQFLFEYFSETQRNKGNFPGRFSGRQFSNSRSEMNVSTLELGDSALYLCASSRLAGGLTNTGELFFGEGSRLTVL.

The sample holds one count of this clone. V usage is TRBV6-5 and J usage is TRBJ1-1; maybe TRBD1 (5 bases). The CDR3 has 15 amino acids. Trimming left V 0 bases short and J 6 bases short, with 14 bases between. CDR1 and CDR2 from the germline V gene are MNHEY and SVGAGI. The CDR3 bases are TGTGCCAGCAGTTACTCGGGACCCCAAGGCCCTGAAGCTTTCTTT. Its translation is CASSYSGPQGPEAFF.

V and J are TRBV27 and TRBJ1-2; D ambiguous. CDR1 MNHEY and CDR2 SMNVEV come from the germline V gene (reference sequence). The CDR3 runs 15 residues. Trimming cost V 5 bases and J 5 bases, with 18 bases left between them. The CDR3 region is CASSKNPRAGYGYTF. In DNA, the CDR3 is TGTGCCAGCAGTAAAAACCCCAGAGCGGGGTATGGCTACACCTTC.

The chain joins TRBV7-9 to TRBJ2-7; 8 nucleotides align to TRBD1. The CDR3 has 16 residues. With V trimmed by 3 bases and J by 4 bases, 11 bases remained unmatched. Germline lookup yields CDR1 SEHNR and CDR2 FQNEAQ (reference sequence). CDR3 nucleotide sequence: TGTGCCAGCAGCTTGAATAACCAGGGGGCTTATTACGAGCAGTACTTC. It translates to CASSLNNQGAYYEQYF.

This chain uses TRBV7-8 with TRBJ1-6, with 8 positions matching TRBD1. The CDR3 length is 15 residues. From germline, CDR1 is SGHVS and CDR2 FQNEAQ. J was trimmed by 10 bases and V by 6 bases; bases with no gene match: 11. CDR3 amino acids: CASRGRETGGSPLHF. DNA of the CDR3: TGTGCCAGCAGAGGCCGGGAAACAGGGGGATCACCCCTCCACTTT.

J is TRBJ1-4 and V is TRBV5-1, with D maybe TRBD1 (5 bases). V shed 0 bases and J shed 7 bases, with 13 bases lying between them. This CDR3 contains 15 residues. Germline assignment: CDR1 SGHRS and CDR2 YFSETQ. The CDR3 here is CASSLERGRGEKLFF. The CDR3 DNA is TGCGCCAGCAGCTTGGAGAGGGGAAGGGGTGAAAAACTGTTTTTT.

The V and J genes are TRBV6-1 and TRBJ1-2, with a weak D call TRBD1 (6 bases). Looked up from germline, CDR1 is MNHNS and CDR2 is SASEGT. V dropped 7 bases and J dropped 1 base, with 16 bases sitting between them. This CDR3 comprises 15 residues. The CDR3 coding sequence is TGTGCCAGCATCTCCGGGGGGGCTAATAACTATGGCTACACCTTC. Its protein product is CASISGGANNYGYTF.

This sequence joins TRBV19 and TRBJ2-3; D is possibly TRBD1 (5 bases). Germline lookup yields CDR1 LNHDA and CDR2 SQIVND (reference sequence). Trimming stripped 3 bases from V and 3 bases from J, with 10 bases between. There are 14 residues in the CDR3. The CDR3 loop reads CASSIQGSTDTQYF. The CDR3 DNA is TGTGCCAGTAGTATCCAGGGAAGTACAGATACGCAGTATTTT.

The rearrangement links TRBV2 to TRBJ1-1, with D possibly being TRBD1 (5 bases). Looked up from germline, CDR1 is SNHLY and CDR2 is FYNNEI. The germline V and J ends were trimmed by 9 bases and 4 bases, with 15 bases remaining between them. The CDR3 is 13 amino acids. The chain's CDR3 is CASFGGRATEAFF. The CDR3 DNA sequence: TGTGCCAGTTTCGGGGGTCGTGCCACTGAAGCTTTCTTT.

The gene calls are TRBV4-3 and TRBJ2-2; D gene ambiguous. V was pared by 0 bases and J by 0 bases, with 8 bases between. This CDR3 region has 16 residues. Germline V gene sequence: CDR1 LGHNA, CDR2 YSLEER. The CDR3 nucleotides read TGCGCCAGCAGCCAAGATTTGGCACCGAACACCGGGGAGCTGTTTTTT. Amino acid sequence: CASSQDLAPNTGELFF.

The chain carries TRBV27 and TRBJ2-5, with 7 nucleotides matching TRBD2. V dropped 3 bases and J dropped 9; count of bases not matched to a gene: 16. From germline, CDR1 is MNHEY and CDR2 SMNVEV (reference sequence). CDR3 length equals 16 residues. DNA for the CDR3: TGTGCCAGCAGTTTTAAGGTAGCGGGCCTTAATACGGCCCAGTACTTC. Translation: CASSFKVAGLNTAQYF.

The rearrangement uses TRBV19 and TRBJ2-2; the D call may be TRBD1 or TRBD2 (7 bases each). Germline V gene lookup returns CDR1 LNHDA and CDR2 SQIVND (reference sequence). The CDR3 runs to 17 residues. Deletions cut 1 base from V and 5 bases from J, with 17 bases between. CDR3 nucleotide sequence: TGTGCCAGTAGTATAGTTTCCGGGCAGGGGGGGACCGGGGAGCTGTTTTTT. It specifies CASSIVSGQGGTGELFF.

V and J are TRBV7-2 and TRBJ2-3; 8 bases align to TRBD2. The germline V gene encodes CDR1 SGHTA and CDR2 FQGNSA. With V trimmed by 8 bases and J by 2 bases, 12 bases remained unmatched. This CDR3 is built from 16 residues. This chain's CDR3 is CASRPPRGGLTDTQYF. Written as DNA, the CDR3 is TGTGCCAGCCGTCCTCCCCGGGGGGGCCTCACAGATACGCAGTATTTT.

This clone has more than one count but fewer than ten. The V and J genes are TRBV2 and TRBJ1-5; possible D gene TRBD1, 5 bases. This CDR3 has 15 residues. Between the trimmed V and J ends, which lost 4 bases and 1 base, there was a span of 11 bases. Germline values: CDR1 SNHLY, CDR2 FYNNEI. The CDR3 coding sequence is TGTGCCAGCAGTGCGGCAGGGAACAGCAATCAGCCCCAGCATTTT. It yields the protein CASSAAGNSNQPQHF.

The chain links TRBV11-1 to TRBJ1-1; D ambiguous. The CDR3 runs to 16 residues. Germline lookup yields CDR1 SGHAT and CDR2 FQDESV (reference sequence). Trimming cost V 1 base and J 1 base, with 13 bases left between them. As DNA, the CDR3 is TGTGCCAGCAGCTTAGGGTTTAGGGTGGCGAACACTGAAGCTTTCTTT. Encoded protein: CASSLGFRVANTEAFF.

This clone appeared a few times. V is TRBV28 and J is TRBJ1-5; a weak D match, TRBD1 (5 bases). Looked up from germline, CDR1 is MDHEN and CDR2 is SYDVKM. The CDR3 runs to 16 residues. Trimming stripped 7 bases from V and 3 bases from J, with 19 bases between. The CDR3 nucleotides read TGTGCCAGCAAAGGAACCGGGGCGGGGGACAATCAGCCCCAGCATTTT. This encodes CASKGTGAGDNQPQHF.